Below, 5 T cell receptor beta chains from the same sample are listed, as sequenced in a study of blood T cell repertoires in COVID-19. Generated by immunoSEQ multiplex PCR, the TCRdb table keeps only in-frame clones and is missing some. This sample carries approximately 110,000 clones, about 85% of them seen once, and the ten largest clones take around 3.5%. The source material was peripheral blood. The origin of the receptors is a man aged 35 to 55 with acute or convalescent COVID-19.

This clone has just a few counts. J is TRBJ1-4 and V is TRBV3-1 (or the pseudogene TRBV3-2); D is unclear. Germline V gene lookup returns CDR1 LGHDT and CDR2 YNNKEL (reference sequence). The ends were cut back, 1 base at V and 8 bases at J, with 14 bases in the middle. This CDR3 is 15 amino acids long. CDR3 sequence (DNA): TGTGCCAGCAGCCAAGGTGCCACCCCGAGAGAAAAACTGTTTTTT. Translation: CASSQGATPREKLFF.

The J gene is TRBJ2-5, the V gene TRBV19; TRBD2 aligns across 7 bases. The CDR3 sequence is 14 residues long. CDR1 and CDR2 (germline): LNHDA, SQIVND (reference sequence). After removal of 7 bases from V and 5 bases from J, the junction contained 10 bases not matched to a gene. This CDR3 reads CASTAGGFGETQYF. CDR3 coding DNA: TGTGCCAGTACCGCCGGGGGGTTCGGGGAGACCCAGTACTTC.

The CDR3, as DNA: TGTGCCAGCAGGTATCCCGGGGAGCGTGGAGGGGAGCAGTACTTC. Protein: CASRYPGERGGEQYF. V and J are TRBV7-3 and TRBJ2-7, with a possible D match to TRBD2 (6 bases). From germline, CDR1 is SGHTA and CDR2 FQGTGA. The length of the CDR3 is 15 residues. Trimming shortened V by 6 bases and J by 7 bases, and 22 bases separated the two germline ends.

This rearrangement joins TRBV4-1 to TRBJ2-2; D may be TRBD1 (5 bases). Germline CDR1 is MGHRA and CDR2 is YSYEKL. The CDR3 spans 17 residues. Trimming stripped 4 bases from V and 6 bases from J, with 21 bases between. In DNA form, the CDR3 reads TGCGCCAGCAGCCCCCGGGCACAGGTATTGGGTTCCGGGGAGCTGTTTTTT. This sequence encodes CASSPRAQVLGSGELFF.

The J gene is TRBJ1-1, the V gene TRBV4-1, with D possibly TRBD1 on 6 matching bases. The V end lost 1 base, the J end lost 1 base, and 7 bases lay between the germline ends. This CDR3 comprises 14 residues. The germline CDR1 and CDR2 sequences are MGHRA and YSYEKL. CDR3 sequence reads: CASSQVGQNTEAFF. DNA for the CDR3: TGCGCCAGCAGCCAAGTGGGACAGAACACTGAAGCTTTCTTT.